This note documents a single TCR beta chain sequence. What it recognizes is unknown. The PCR was carried out with 60 Vbeta primers and 13 Jbeta primers. The assay was immunoSEQ multiplex PCR, and TCRdb's table has in-frame clones only and misses some. The sample comprises about 67,000 clones, about 71% of which are singletons, and roughly 7.7% rests with the top ten. This record comes from a study of cytomegalovirus exposure and HLA in healthy donors. Broader study findings: Links to common viral pathogens appeared, in a later analysis, for several of the most significant clusters.

The specimen was PBMCs. This receptor was obtained from a man aged 55 to 70 in good health and CMV-seropositive.

The CDR3 region is CASRADYSPLHF. The CDR3 nucleotides read TGTGCCAGCAGGGCCGATTATTCACCCCTCCACTTT. J is TRBJ1-6 and V is TRBV6-5; D remains ambiguous. Trimming shortened V by 6 bases and J by 8 bases, and 8 bases separated the two germline ends. CDR3 length: 12 residues. Germline-derived CDR1 and CDR2 are MNHEY and SVGAGI.